One sample yielded the 20 T cell receptor beta chains listed below, sequenced in a study of somatic mutations in cytotoxic T cells in rheumatoid arthritis (dated by TCRdb to 2015 to 2018). The library was produced with the immunoSEQ multiplex PCR assay. TCRdb obtained this table from immuneACCESS and retained in-frame rearrangements with V and J assigned. These tables miss some clones; where compared with another copy, unresolved V genes account for less than half of the shortfall, and the remainder is unexplained. The sample profile shows approximately 2,800 clones; approximately 70% of them were found once. 13% of the sample belongs to the ten largest clones. Material: CD8+ T cells sorted from synovial fluid. These receptors were collected from a woman aged 18-35 years with rheumatoid arthritis.

J is TRBJ1-2 and V is TRBV7-9; 9 nucleotides line up with TRBD1. With V trimmed by 1 base and J by 7 bases, 1 base remained unmatched. Germline CDR1 is SEHNR and CDR2 is FQNEAQ (reference sequence). The CDR3 loop spans 13 amino acids. CDR3: CASSLGTGVGYTF. The CDR3 DNA reads as TGTGCCAGCAGCTTAGGGACAGGGGTTGGCTACACCTTC.

This chain joins TRBV6-6 and TRBJ1-5; D gene ambiguous. The length of the CDR3 is 14 residues. The V and J ends lost 5 bases and 2 bases respectively, with 10 bases between them. CDR1 and CDR2 (germline): MNHNY, SVGAGI (reference sequence). Written as DNA, the CDR3 is TGTGCCAGCAGTCCCCCCGGGGGCAATCAGCCCCAGCATTTT. It is translated as CASSPPGGNQPQHF.

J is TRBJ1-1 and V is TRBV4-3, with D possibly matching TRBD1 (6 bases). Germline V CDR1 and CDR2: LGHNA, YSLEER. The CDR3 sequence is 16 residues long. Trimming left V 1 base short and J 0 bases short, with 12 bases between. The CDR3 DNA reads as TGCGCCAGCAGCCAAGGGGAACGGACAGTGAACACTGAAGCTTTCTTT. This gives the protein CASSQGERTVNTEAFF.

This clone showed up just a few times. This chain links TRBV4-1 with TRBJ2-7, with 10 nucleotides matching TRBD1. Losses at the gene ends were 3 bases for V and 0 bases for J; bases not matched to a gene: 5. Germline loops: CDR1 MGHRA, CDR2 YSYEKL. The CDR3 sequence is 16 residues long. The CDR3 DNA is TGCGCCAGCAGCCATCAGGGGACAGGGGTCTCCTACGAGCAGTACTTC. Translated, it gives CASSHQGTGVSYEQYF.

This chain uses TRBV11-2 with TRBJ2-3; weak D call: TRBD2 (6 bases). CDR1 is SGHAT and CDR2 is FQNNGV in the germline V gene. This CDR3 is 15 amino acids long. Trimming stripped 2 bases from V and 5 bases from J, with 14 bases between. The CDR3 DNA reads as TGTGCCAGCAGCTTATCTAGCGTGAGGGGAGATACGCAGTATTTT. Translating it yields CASSLSSVRGDTQYF.

The chain couples TRBV9 to TRBJ1-2; 9 bases line up with TRBD1. The ends lost 0 bases at V and 7 bases at J; junction bases unmatched: 4. CDR1 is SGDLS, CDR2 YYNGEE, per germline. The CDR3 spans 14 residues. The CDR3 sequence: CASSVEGTGSGYTF. The DNA for the CDR3 is TGTGCCAGCAGCGTAGAAGGGACAGGGTCTGGCTACACCTTC.

The V and J genes are TRBV10-2 and TRBJ2-7, with D perhaps TRBD2 (5 bases). The CDR3 contains 11 residues. V was trimmed by 5 bases and J by 5 bases, leaving 7 bases between them. Per the germline V gene, CDR1 is WSHSY and CDR2 is SAAADI. The CDR3 reads CASSIGDEQYF. DNA for the CDR3: TGCGCCAGCAGTATCGGGGACGAGCAGTACTTC.

This sequence joins TRBV9 and TRBJ2-1, with D tentatively TRBD1 (5 bases). The CDR3 length is 17 residues. V was pared by 0 bases and J by 1 base, with 14 bases between. The germline V gene has CDR1 SGDLS and CDR2 YYNGEE. The DNA of the CDR3 is TGTGCCAGCAGCGTAGCGGTAGGGGCAGGGTCCTACAATGAGCAGTTCTTC. It yields the protein CASSVAVGAGSYNEQFF.

This chain joins TRBV15 and TRBJ2-3; TRBD2 aligns across 11 bases. Germline trimming cut 0 bases from V and 4 bases from J; bases unmatched to any gene: 0. This CDR3 is built from 15 residues. Germline assignment: CDR1 LNHNV and CDR2 YYDKDF (reference sequence). The CDR3 nucleotides read TGTGCCACCAGCAGAGATAGCGGGGGGGCAGATACGCAGTATTTT. This sequence encodes CATSRDSGGADTQYF.

This chain connects TRBV7-9 to TRBJ2-6, with TRBD1 identical over 9 bases. Germline trimming cut 1 base from V and 3 bases from J; bases unmatched to any gene: 4. Germline CDR1 SEHNR, CDR2 FQNEAQ (reference sequence). This CDR3 has 17 amino acids. In DNA form, the CDR3 reads TGTGCCAGCAGCTTAGTGGGACAGGGAAGTGGGGCCAACGTCCTGACTTTC. Amino acids: CASSLVGQGSGANVLTF.

The chain uses TRBV4-1 and TRBJ2-1; TRBD2 aligns across 13 bases. V lost 6 bases and J lost 7; bases outside the gene matches: 6. Germline V gene sequence: CDR1 MGHRA, CDR2 YSYEKL. This CDR3 spans 15 amino acids. The CDR3 sequence: CASRLAGGSGNEQFF. The CDR3, as DNA: TGCGCCAGCAGACTAGCGGGAGGGTCAGGGAATGAGCAGTTCTTC.

V gene TRBV7-9 combines with J gene TRBJ2-1; 7 nucleotides line up with TRBD2. The germline CDR1 and CDR2 sequences are SEHNR and FQNEAQ (reference sequence). Trimming at V came to 4 bases and at J to 8 bases, leaving 5 bases not matched to a gene. The CDR3 sequence is 13 residues long. CDR3 sequence reads: CASSWVAGHEQFF. CDR3 sequence (DNA): TGTGCCAGCAGCTGGGTAGCGGGCCATGAGCAGTTCTTC.

Written as DNA, the CDR3 is TGTGCCAGCAGTGAAGCGACTAGCGGGGCCTACGAGCAGTACTTC. This translates into CASSEATSGAYEQYF. This sequence joins TRBV6-1 and TRBJ2-7, with 11 positions matching TRBD2. Losses at the gene ends were 0 bases for V and 2 bases for J; bases not matched to a gene: 0. Per germline, CDR1 MNHNS and CDR2 SASEGT. The length of the CDR3 is 15 residues.

This clone came up once. V gene TRBV4-1 combines with J gene TRBJ2-5; no definite D call. The J call could be wrong; TRBJ2-7 is a better fit for the DNA end. The CDR3 covers 16 residues. Germline V CDR1 and CDR2: MGHRA, YSYEKL. DNA for the CDR3: TGCGCCAGCAGCCAAGAGGCAGGATGGGGCTCCTACGAGCAGTACTTC. This encodes CASSQEAGWGSYEQYF.

This rearrangement joins TRBV9 to TRBJ2-1; 7 nucleotides align to TRBD1. CDR1 SGDLS and CDR2 YYNGEE come from the germline V gene. Losses at the gene ends were 3 bases for V and 2 bases for J; bases not matched to a gene: 5. This CDR3 region has 15 residues. The CDR3 is CASSARDSPYNEQFF. The DNA of the CDR3 is TGTGCCAGCAGCGCCCGGGACAGCCCCTACAATGAGCAGTTCTTC.

The chain employs TRBV7-3 and TRBJ2-1, with 7 bases fitting TRBD2. J gave up 9 bases and V 5 bases, and 4 bases lay outside the gene matches. This CDR3 comprises 12 residues. Germline V lookup: CDR1 SGHTA, CDR2 FQGTGA. CDR3: CASSPSGGEQFF. CDR3 nucleotide sequence: TGTGCCAGCAGCCCGTCGGGGGGTGAGCAGTTCTTC.

The chain carries TRBV30 and TRBJ1-5; perhaps TRBD1 as D (6 bases). V shed 0 bases and J shed 3 bases, with 9 bases lying between them. The length of the CDR3 is 14 residues. Germline V lookup: CDR1 GTSNPN, CDR2 SVGIG (reference sequence). The CDR3 here is CAWSVGQYNQPQHF. The CDR3 coding sequence is TGTGCCTGGAGTGTAGGACAGTACAATCAGCCCCAGCATTTT. Full variable domain (outside the CDR3, taken from reference TRBV30 and TRBJ1-5): SQTIHQWPATLVQPVGSPLSLECTVEGTSNPNLYWYRQAAGRGLQLLFYSVGIGQISSEVPQNLSASRPQDRQFILSSKKLLLSDSGFYLCAWSVGQYNQPQHFGDGTRLSIL.

The chain is built from TRBV15 and TRBJ2-1; possibly TRBD2 for D (6 bases). Germline V gives CDR1 LNHNV, CDR2 YYDKDF (reference sequence). V dropped 2 bases and J dropped 3 bases, with 14 bases sitting between them. CDR3 size: 16 residues. The CDR3: CATSRTYGGGYNEQFF. The CDR3 bases are TGTGCCACCAGCAGAACCTATGGGGGAGGCTACAATGAGCAGTTCTTC.

This clone occurred a few times. At one boundary the junction diverges from the germline segment, which might be a read error. The chain is built from TRBV6-5 and TRBJ2-7; no reliable D call. Germline V gene lookup returns CDR1 MNHEY and CDR2 SVGAGI. CDR3 size: 10 residues. For the CDR3, the DNA is TGTGCCATCAGTGAGTTCGAGCAGTACTTC. It yields the protein CAISEFEQYF.

By sample share, this clone is large (0.1 to 1%). The genes are TRBV5-4 and TRBJ2-2; a weak D match, TRBD2 (5 bases). CDR1 SGHNT and CDR2 YYREEE come from the germline V gene (reference sequence). The CDR3 has 13 residues. V was pared by 4 bases and J by 1 base, with 5 bases between. The CDR3 DNA sequence: TGTGCCAGCAGCAGCGGGAACACCGGGGAGCTGTTTTTT. This sequence encodes CASSSGNTGELFF.